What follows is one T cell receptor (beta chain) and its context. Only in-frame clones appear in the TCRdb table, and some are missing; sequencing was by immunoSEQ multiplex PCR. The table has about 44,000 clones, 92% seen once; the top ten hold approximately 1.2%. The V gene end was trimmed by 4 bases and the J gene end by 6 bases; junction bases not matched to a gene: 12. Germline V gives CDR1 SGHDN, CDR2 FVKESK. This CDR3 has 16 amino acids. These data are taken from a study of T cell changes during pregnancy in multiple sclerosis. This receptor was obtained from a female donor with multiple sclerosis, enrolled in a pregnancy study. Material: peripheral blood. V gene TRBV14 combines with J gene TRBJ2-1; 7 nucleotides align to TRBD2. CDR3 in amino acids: CASSLESGTWGNEQFF. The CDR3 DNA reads TGTGCCAGCAGCCTAGAGAGCGGGACTTGGGGCAATGAGCAGTTCTTC.